Each of the 9 T cell receptor beta chains below was sequenced from the same sample in a study of neurological immune-mediated disorders (dated by TCRdb to 2018 to 2020). What the time point label conveys for this sample: technical triplicate 3. Library creation used 5' RACE. Sequencing was performed on an Illumina HiSeq 2500. Using fastp at Q25 and MiXCR, TCRdb reprocessed the public reads and kept productive beta chains. Entries that share a CDR3 protein sequence are merged under the most common genes and DNA. A total of about 44,000 distinct CDR3 sequences appear in this sample, around a fifth of them only once. Together, the top ten hold about 4.1% of the sample. Sequenced: PBMCs. These receptors were obtained from a man between 60 and 75 years old with HTLV-1-associated myelopathy (HAM/TSP).

This clonotype occurred many times. V is TRBV7-9 and J is TRBJ1-1, with TRBD1 identical over 7 bases. CDR3 length: 14 amino acids. Germline V gives CDR1 SEHNR, CDR2 FQNEAQ (reference sequence). V lost 6 bases, J lost 3 bases, and 7 bases stayed unmatched. The CDR3 region has the DNA TGTGCCAGCAGAAAAGACAGGGAGGACACTGAAGCTTTCTTT. This codes for CASRKDREDTEAFF.

This clonotype showed up many times. The rearrangement joins TRBV5-1 to TRBJ2-7, with TRBD1 matching over 8 bases. V gave up 6 bases and J gave up 4 bases; unmatched junction bases: 9. Per the germline V gene, CDR1 is SGHRS and CDR2 is YFSETQ. This CDR3 region has 14 residues. In DNA, the CDR3 is TGCGCCAGCAAACCAACGACAGGGGTTTACGAGCAGTACTTC. Its protein product is CASKPTTGVYEQYF. Based on the CDR3 plus reference TRBV5-1 and TRBJ2-7, the full variable domain is KAGVTQTPRYLIKTRGQQVTLSCSPISGHRSVSWYQQTPGQGLQFLFEYFSETQRNKGNFPGRFSGRQFSNSRSEMNVSTLELGDSALYLCASKPTTGVYEQYFGPGTRLTVT.

This clonotype was counted ten times or more. This sequence joins TRBV20-1 and TRBJ2-7; D is undetermined. Per germline, CDR1 DFQATT and CDR2 SNEGSKA (reference sequence). With 3 bases removed from V and 6 bases from J, the gap between germline ends came to 21 bases. This CDR3 is 15 amino acids long. The CDR3 DNA reads as TGCAGTGCTAGTGTTATTGGTTTGGTAGGGATCGAGCAGTACTTC. Its protein product is CSASVIGLVGIEQYF.

This clonotype showed up many times. J is TRBJ2-7 and V is TRBV5-6, with TRBD2 as a possible D gene (5 bases). This CDR3 region has 14 residues. V gave up 2 bases and J gave up 0 bases, with 9 bases separating them. Germline CDR1 reads SGHDT; CDR2 reads YYEEEE. As DNA, the CDR3 is TGTGCCAGCAGCTTTCGGGGTGCCTCCTACGAGCAGTACTTC. The encoded protein is CASSFRGASYEQYF.

With regard to this clonotype: Its ends do not fully match the called genes, so a read error is possible. The V and J genes are TRBV28 and TRBJ2-2; tentatively, D is TRBD2 (5 bases). The CDR3 extends over 13 amino acids. The germline V gene has CDR1 MDHEN and CDR2 SYDVKM. This CDR3 reads CASSGYRNGEMFF. CDR3 in DNA: TGTGCCAGCAGTGGGTATAGAAACGGGGAGATGTTTTTT.

This clonotype was picked up many times. The chain uses TRBV5-1 and TRBJ2-5, with 7 bases fitting TRBD1. The V segment lost 5 bases and the J segment 1 base; nucleotides outside the gene matches: 5. CDR3 length: 14 residues. CDR1 SGHRS and CDR2 YFSETQ come from the germline V gene. CDR3 sequence reads: CASSKGAGQETQYF. The CDR3 nucleotides read TGCGCCAGCAGTAAGGGGGCTGGCCAAGAGACCCAGTACTTC.

There are many counts of this clonotype. The rearrangement joins TRBV20-1 to TRBJ2-3; tentatively, D is TRBD1 or TRBD2 (5 bases each). Germline CDR1 and CDR2: DFQATT and SNEGSKA (reference sequence). Trimming took off 2 bases at V and 3 bases at J, with 15 bases between the two ends. The CDR3 is made up of 15 amino acids. CDR3 nucleotides: TGCAGTGCTAGACCCCGCAGGGCGGGTACAGATACGCAGTATTTT. This gives the protein CSARPRRAGTDTQYF.

Details on this clonotype: At one of its ends the junction is not consistent with the germline gene, which may arise from a read error. This chain links TRBV2 with TRBJ1-5, with 9 bases that match TRBD1. This CDR3 has 14 amino acids. The germline CDR1 and CDR2 sequences are SNHLY and FYNNEI. The CDR3 DNA follows: TGTGCCAGCAGTGATTGGGACAGGGATCAGCACCAGCATTTT. This codes for CASSDWDRDQHQHF. The variable domain in full, completed from reference TRBV2 and TRBJ1-5, reads EPEVTQTPSHQVTQMGQEVILRCVPISNHLYFYWYRQILGQKVEFLVSFYNNEISEKSEIFDDQFSVERPDGSNFTLKIRSTKLEDSAMYFCASSDWDRDQHQHFGDGTRLSIL.

This clonotype was observed many times. The chain carries TRBV20-1 and TRBJ2-3; TRBD2 matches 7 bases. The V segment lost 3 bases and the J segment 2 bases; nucleotides outside the gene matches: 8. In germline, CDR1 is DFQATT, CDR2 SNEGSKA (reference sequence). This CDR3 comprises 15 residues. The CDR3 sequence is CSASFSSGITDTQYF. CDR3 nucleotide sequence: TGCAGTGCTAGCTTTTCTAGCGGAATCACAGATACGCAGTATTTT.